Below, 3 T cell receptor beta chains from the same sample are listed, as sequenced in a study of radiotherapy plus CTLA-4 blockade in lung cancer (dated by TCRdb to 2017 to 2018). Library generation was performed with the immunoSEQ multiplex PCR assay. TCRdb limited this immuneACCESS table to in-frame rearrangements with V and J called. A share of clones is missing; checked studies link under half to unresolved V genes, and the rest is unexplained. The sample table shows roughly 60,000 clones, and approximately 76% are seen once. Of the sample, around 3% is held by the ten largest clones. The starting material was peripheral blood, obtained from a patient treated with radiotherapy plus ipilimumab. The receptors here all came from a human donor with non-small cell lung cancer who had a complete response to radiotherapy plus ipilimumab.

By proportion, this clone is medium-sized. This chain links TRBV19 with TRBJ2-7; 15 bases match TRBD2. V shed 5 bases and J 2 bases; nucleotides not matched to a gene: 10. The CDR3 has 18 amino acids. Looked up from germline, CDR1 is LNHDA and CDR2 is SQIVND (reference sequence). The CDR3 DNA follows: TGTGCCAGTAGTCCAAGGGGACTAGCGGGGGGCCTCACCTACGAGCAGTACTTC. Translated, it gives CASSPRGLAGGLTYEQYF.

J is TRBJ2-4 and V is TRBV6-1, with 8 bases fitting TRBD2. The CDR3 runs 14 residues. Losses at the gene ends were 8 bases for V and 2 bases for J; bases not matched to a gene: 5. Germline-derived CDR1 and CDR2 are MNHNS and SASEGT. The CDR3, as DNA: TGTGCCAGCGGAGTAGCGGGAACCAAAAACATTCAGTACTTC. Protein product: CASGVAGTKNIQYF.

This chain connects TRBV6-6 to TRBJ2-1; perhaps TRBD1 as D (6 bases). The length of the CDR3 is 16 residues. The V and J ends lost 1 base and 4 bases respectively, with 14 bases between them. Germline V CDR1 and CDR2: MNHNY, SVGAGI (reference sequence). In DNA, the CDR3 is TGTGCCAGCAGTTACTTAGGGGGTACGATGTACAATGAGCAGTTCTTC. Protein product: CASSYLGGTMYNEQFF.